Listed below are T cell receptor beta chains from one sample, sequenced in a study of shared clonotypes between healthy human individuals. This table comes from immunoSEQ multiplex PCR, and its TCRdb copy is limited to in-frame clones, with some not included. The sample carries a few million clones, more than 90% recorded once. Sequenced: naive CD4+ T cells sorted from blood. Source of these receptors: a man younger than 30 in good health. The CDR3 runs from the conserved cysteine through the conserved F or W. D genes are given only for firm matches. The size of a clone is reported for some rows only, either as once, few or many, or as a class for expanded clones.

>TRBV7-2|NA|NA|TRBJ2-2
CASSYTGGKNTGELFF
TGTGCCAGCAGCTACACAGGAGGAAAGAACACCGGGGAGCTGTTTTTT
>TRBV7-9|NA|NA|TRBJ1-1
CASSQESTGAFF
TGTGCCAGCAGCCAGGAGTCGACGGGGGCTTTCTTT
>TRBV7-9|NA|NA|TRBJ1-1
CASSLAGVVDTEAFF
TGTGCCAGCAGCTTAGCAGGGGTGGTTGACACTGAAGCTTTCTTT
>TRBV29-1|TRBD1|NA|TRBJ2-7
CSGGQGLYEQYF
TGCAGCGGAGGACAGGGTCTCTACGAGCAGTACTTC
>TRBV11-2|NA|NA|TRBJ1-3
CASSLPFGSGNTIYF
TGTGCCAGCAGCTTACCCTTTGGCTCTGGAAACACCATATATTTT
>TRBV21-1|NA|NA|TRBJ2-3
CASSKNPGGLPDTQYF
TGTGCCAGCAGCAAGAATCCGGGAGGACTCCCTGATACGCAGTATTTT
>TRBV28|NA|NA|TRBJ1-5
CASSSSGLGNQPQHF
TGTGCCAGCAGTTCATCAGGGCTCGGCAATCAGCCCCAGCATTTT
>TRBV6-1|NA|few|TRBJ1-6
CASSPTGGHIPLHF
TGTGCCAGCAGTCCGACAGGCGGACATATTCCTCTCCACTTT
>TRBV5-4|NA|NA|TRBJ2-3
CASSVTSTDTQYF
TGTGCCAGCAGCGTCACTAGCACAGATACGCAGTATTTT
>TRBV27|TRBD1|NA|TRBJ2-3
CASSLRTGRTDTQYF
TGTGCCAGCAGTCTGAGGACAGGGCGAACAGATACGCAGTATTTT
>TRBV11-2|NA|NA|TRBJ1-2
CASSLDMGFDYGYTF
TGTGCCAGCAGCTTAGATATGGGGTTTGACTATGGCTACACCTTC
>TRBV2|NA|NA|TRBJ2-3
CASSERVSTDTQYF
TGTGCCAGCAGCGAAAGGGTTAGCACAGATACGCAGTATTTT
>TRBV5-4|TRBD1|NA|TRBJ2-5
CASSLTGQGAVETQYF
TGTGCCAGCAGCCTAACAGGACAGGGGGCTGTGGAGACCCAGTACTTC
>TRBV7-2|NA|NA|TRBJ1-4
CASSLQLEEKLFF
TGTGCCAGCAGCTTGCAGTTGGAGGAAAAACTGTTTTTT
>TRBV2|NA|NA|TRBJ2-7
CASHGEYEQYF
TGTGCCAGCCATGGAGAGTACGAGCAGTACTTC